One T cell receptor beta chain is described in this entry. In the authors' methods: Estimated nucleated cell counts came from reference gene primer amplification. Sequencing used immunoSEQ multiplex PCR; TCRdb keeps in-frame clones, though not all of them. That table is the source of V, J and clone size, and D and trimming were worked out from the DNA. Found here are 200,000 or so clones, around 82% of them singletons; the top ten hold 4.5% to 7%. These data come from a study of blood T cell repertoires in COVID-19. About the study: Samples taken during acute and convalescent COVID-19 were collected in the United States, Italy and Spain. T cells, B-cell-depleted T cells, or PBMCs provided the cDNA or gDNA that served as material.

This CDR3 is built from 17 residues. Trimming took 3 bases from V and 1 from J, leaving 17 bases between them. Germline lookup yields CDR1 SGHRS and CDR2 YFSETQ. The rearrangement uses TRBV5-1 and TRBJ1-3, with D unresolved. The TCR originated in a woman between 65 and 79 years old with acute or convalescent COVID-19. The material sequenced was peripheral blood. The CDR3 DNA follows: TGCGCCAGCAGCTCCGGCCATACGGGGATTTCTGGAAACACCATATATTTT. Its protein product is CASSSGHTGISGNTIYF.